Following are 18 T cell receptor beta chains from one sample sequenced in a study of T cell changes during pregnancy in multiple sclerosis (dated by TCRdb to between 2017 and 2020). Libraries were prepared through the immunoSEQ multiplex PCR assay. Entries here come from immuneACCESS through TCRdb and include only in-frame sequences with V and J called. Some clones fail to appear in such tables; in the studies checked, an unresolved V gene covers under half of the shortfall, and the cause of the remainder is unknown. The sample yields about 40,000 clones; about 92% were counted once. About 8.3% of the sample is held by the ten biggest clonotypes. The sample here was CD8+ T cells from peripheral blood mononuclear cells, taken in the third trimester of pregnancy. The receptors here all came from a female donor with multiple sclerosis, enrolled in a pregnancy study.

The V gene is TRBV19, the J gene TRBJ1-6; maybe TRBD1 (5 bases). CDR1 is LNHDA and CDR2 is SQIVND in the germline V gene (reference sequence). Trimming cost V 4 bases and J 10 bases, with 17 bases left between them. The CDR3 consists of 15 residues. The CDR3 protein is CASSTWDSSDSPLHF. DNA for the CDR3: TGTGCCAGTAGTACCTGGGACTCCTCGGACTCACCCCTCCACTTT.

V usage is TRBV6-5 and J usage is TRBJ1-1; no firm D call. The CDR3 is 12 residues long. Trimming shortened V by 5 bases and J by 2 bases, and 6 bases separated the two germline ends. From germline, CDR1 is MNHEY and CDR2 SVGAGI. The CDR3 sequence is CASSVGNTEAFF. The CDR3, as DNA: TGTGCCAGCAGTGTCGGTAACACTGAAGCTTTCTTT.

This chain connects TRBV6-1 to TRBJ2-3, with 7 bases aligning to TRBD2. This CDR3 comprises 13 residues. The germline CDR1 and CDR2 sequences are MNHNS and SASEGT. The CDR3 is CGIGAGEADTQYF. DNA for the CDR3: TGTGGAATTGGTGCGGGGGAGGCAGATACGCAGTATTTT.

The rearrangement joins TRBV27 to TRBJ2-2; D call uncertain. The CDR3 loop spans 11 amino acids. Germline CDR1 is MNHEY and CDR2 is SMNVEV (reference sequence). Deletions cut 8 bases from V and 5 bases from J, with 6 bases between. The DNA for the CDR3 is TGTGCCAGCTGCGATACCGGGGAGCTGTTTTTT. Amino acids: CASCDTGELFF.

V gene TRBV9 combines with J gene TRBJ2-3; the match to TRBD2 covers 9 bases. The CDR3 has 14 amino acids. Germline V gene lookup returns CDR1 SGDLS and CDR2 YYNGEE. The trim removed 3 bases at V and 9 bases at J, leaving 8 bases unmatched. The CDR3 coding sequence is TGTGCCAGCAGCGCCGCAGTAGCGGGGGCAACGCAGTATTTT. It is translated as CASSAAVAGATQYF.

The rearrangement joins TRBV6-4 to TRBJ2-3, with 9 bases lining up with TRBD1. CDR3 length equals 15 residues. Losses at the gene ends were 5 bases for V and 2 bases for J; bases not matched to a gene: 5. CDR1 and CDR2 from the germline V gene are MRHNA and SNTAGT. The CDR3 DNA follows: TGTGCCAGCAGTCCGGGGGACAGGGTCACAGATACGCAGTATTTT. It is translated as CASSPGDRVTDTQYF.

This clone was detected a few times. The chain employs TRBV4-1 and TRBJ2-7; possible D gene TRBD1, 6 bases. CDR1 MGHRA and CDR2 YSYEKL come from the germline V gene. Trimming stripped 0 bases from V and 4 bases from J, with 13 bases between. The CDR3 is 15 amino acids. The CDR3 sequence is CASSQDKGRGYEQYF. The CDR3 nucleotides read TGCGCCAGCAGCCAAGATAAGGGCAGGGGATACGAGCAGTACTTC.

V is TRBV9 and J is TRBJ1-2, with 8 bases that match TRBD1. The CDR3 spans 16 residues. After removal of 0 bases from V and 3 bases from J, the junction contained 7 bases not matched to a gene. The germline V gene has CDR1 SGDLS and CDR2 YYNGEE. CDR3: CASSVVPGGGDYGYTF. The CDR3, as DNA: TGTGCCAGCAGCGTAGTCCCAGGGGGCGGTGACTATGGCTACACCTTC.

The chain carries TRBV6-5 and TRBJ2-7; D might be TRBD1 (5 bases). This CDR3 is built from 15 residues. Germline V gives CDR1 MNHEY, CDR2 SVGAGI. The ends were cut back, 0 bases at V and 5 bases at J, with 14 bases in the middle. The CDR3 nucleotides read TGTGCCAGCAGTTACTCCCAGGGTCAAGTCGACGAGCAGTACTTC. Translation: CASSYSQGQVDEQYF.

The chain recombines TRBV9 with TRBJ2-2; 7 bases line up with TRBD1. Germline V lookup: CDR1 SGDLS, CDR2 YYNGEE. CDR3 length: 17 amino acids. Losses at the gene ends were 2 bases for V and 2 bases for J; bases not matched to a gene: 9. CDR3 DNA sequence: TGTGCCAGCAGCGTCCAGGTAGGGGGCCATAACACCGGGGAGCTGTTTTTT. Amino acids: CASSVQVGGHNTGELFF.

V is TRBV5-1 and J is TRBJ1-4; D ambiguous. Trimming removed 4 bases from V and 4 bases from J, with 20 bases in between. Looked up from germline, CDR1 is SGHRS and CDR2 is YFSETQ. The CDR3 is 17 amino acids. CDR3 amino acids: CASSPLGAPGGNEKLFF. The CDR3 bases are TGCGCCAGCAGCCCCCTCGGCGCCCCGGGAGGTAATGAAAAACTGTTTTTT.

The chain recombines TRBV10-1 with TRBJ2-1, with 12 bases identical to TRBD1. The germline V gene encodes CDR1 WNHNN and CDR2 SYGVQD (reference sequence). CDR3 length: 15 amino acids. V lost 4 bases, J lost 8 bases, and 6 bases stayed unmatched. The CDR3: CASSGGGQGADEQFF. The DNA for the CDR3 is TGCGCCAGCAGTGGGGGGGGACAGGGGGCTGATGAGCAGTTCTTC.

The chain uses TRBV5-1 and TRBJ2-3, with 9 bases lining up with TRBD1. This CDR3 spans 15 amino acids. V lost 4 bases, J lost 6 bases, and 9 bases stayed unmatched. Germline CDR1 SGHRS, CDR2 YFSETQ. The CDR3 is CASSPDRGHPDTQYF. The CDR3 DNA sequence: TGCGCCAGCAGCCCGGACAGGGGACACCCCGATACGCAGTATTTT.

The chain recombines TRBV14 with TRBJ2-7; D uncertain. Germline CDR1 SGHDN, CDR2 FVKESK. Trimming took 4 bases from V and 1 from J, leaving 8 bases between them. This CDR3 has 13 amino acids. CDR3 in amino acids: CASSPVFSYEQYF. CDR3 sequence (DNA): TGTGCCAGCAGCCCTGTATTTTCCTACGAGCAGTACTTC.

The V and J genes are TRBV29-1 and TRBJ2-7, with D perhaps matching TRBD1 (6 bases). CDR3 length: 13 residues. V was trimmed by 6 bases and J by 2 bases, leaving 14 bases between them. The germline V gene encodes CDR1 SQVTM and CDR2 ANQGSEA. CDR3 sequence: CSVTDSRTYEQYF. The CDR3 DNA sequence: TGCAGCGTGACGGACAGTAGAACCTACGAGCAGTACTTC.

CDR3 sequence reads: CASTNPHGEAFF. CDR3 nucleotide sequence: TGTGCCAGCACCAACCCCCACGGGGAAGCTTTCTTT. The chain has TRBV9 and TRBJ1-1; no definite D call. V lost 6 bases and J lost 8, with 14 bases in between. The CDR3 contains 12 residues. In germline, CDR1 is SGDLS, CDR2 YYNGEE. The full variable domain, its missing parts supplied by reference TRBV9 and TRBJ1-1, is DSGVTQTPKHLITATGQRVTLRCSPRSGDLSVYWYQQSLDQGLQFLIQYYNGEERAKGNILERFSAQQFPDLHSELNLSSLELGDSALYFCASTNPHGEAFFGQGTRLTVV.

CDR3 amino acids: CASSSPLPDLTGTDTQYF. DNA of the CDR3: TGTGCCAGCAGCTCTCCCCTCCCGGACTTAACAGGGACAGATACGCAGTATTTT. The chain employs TRBV7-9 and TRBJ2-3, with D possibly TRBD1 on 6 matching bases. This CDR3 is 18 amino acids long. Germline values: CDR1 SEHNR, CDR2 FQNEAQ (reference sequence). V lost 4 bases to trimming and J lost 3 bases, with 23 bases between them.

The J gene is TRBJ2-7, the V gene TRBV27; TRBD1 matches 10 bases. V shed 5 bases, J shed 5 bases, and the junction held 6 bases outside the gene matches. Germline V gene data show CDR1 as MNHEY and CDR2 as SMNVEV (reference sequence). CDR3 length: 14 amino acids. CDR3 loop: CASSVRTGGHEQYF. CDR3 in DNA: TGTGCCAGCAGTGTAAGGACAGGGGGACACGAGCAGTACTTC.